These T cell receptor beta chains were read from a single sample in a study of CD8 T cells in Susac syndrome. One entry per CDR3 protein results from TCRdb running MiXCR on the immunoSEQ multiplex PCR reads. Of some 180,000 distinct CDR3 sequences detected, roughly 95% appear once; the ten largest clones hold about 0.1%. Sample: CD4+ T cells from PBMCs. The source of these receptors is a human donor in good health. CDR3s include the opening cysteine and the closing phenylalanine or tryptophan. The D gene is left open where the match is weak. Rows may omit the clone size; those that give it use once, few, many or a size class.

15	-	TRBV29-1	TRBJ2-5	TRBD2	TGCAGCGTCGAGGGACTAGCGGGGGACCAAGAGACCCAGTACTTC	CSVEGLAGDQETQYF
14	-	TRBV24-1	TRBJ2-1	-	TGTGCCACCAGTGATTTGGTTAGGGGGAATGAGCAGTTCTTC	CATSDLVRGNEQFF
15	-	TRBV27	TRBJ2-5	TRBD1	TGTGCCAGCAGTCGGGGACAGGCGCCGCAAGAGACCCAGTACTTC	CASSRGQAPQETQYF
15	-	TRBV20-1	TRBJ2-3	TRBD1	TGCAGTGCCGAATCGGGACAGGGACCCCCAGATACGCAGTATTTT	CSAESGQGPPDTQYF
18	-	TRBV7-2	TRBJ2-3	-	TGTGCCAGCAGCTCGCCGCCGGGACACAAGATAAGCACAGATACGCAGTATTTT	CASSSPPGHKISTDTQYF
14	once	TRBV4-1	TRBJ1-5	-	TGCGCCAGCAGCCAAGGCGACAGAAATCAGCCCCAGCATTTT	CASSQGDRNQPQHF
14	-	TRBV27	TRBJ1-1	-	TGTGCCAGCAGTGGCAGGACCTCGAACACTGAAGCTTTCTTT	CASSGRTSNTEAFF
16	-	TRBV29-1	TRBJ2-6	-	TGCAGCGTTGTTATCATCCGTCACTCTGGGGCCAACGTCCTGACTTTC	CSVVIIRHSGANVLTF
16	-	TRBV7-2	TRBJ2-3	TRBD2	TGTGCCAGCAGCGCCAGACTAGCGGGTATCACAGATACGCAGTATTTT	CASSARLAGITDTQYF
15	-	TRBV28	TRBJ2-1	-	TGTGCCAGCAGTTTATTTGGGAGGTCCTACAATGAGCAGTTCTTC	CASSLFGRSYNEQFF
12	-	TRBV20-1	TRBJ2-5	TRBD2	TGCAGTGCTCCAGGGAGGGCAGAGACCCAGTACTTC	CSAPGRAETQYF
11	-	TRBV30	TRBJ2-7	-	TGTGCCTGGACAGGGAAGGGCGAGCAGTACTTC	CAWTGKGEQYF
16	-	TRBV30	TRBJ1-5	-	TGTGCCTGGAGGGGCGGAGGGGCTCATAGCAATCAGCCCCAGCATTTT	CAWRGGGAHSNQPQHF
12	-	TRBV29-1	TRBJ2-7	TRBD1	TGCAGCGCAGCAGGGGGCACCTACGAGCAGTACTTC	CSAAGGTYEQYF
19	-	TRBV29-1	TRBJ2-7	TRBD2	TGCAGCGTGGGCTGGTACGGGACTAGCGGCTATCAACCCTCCTACGAGCAGTACTTC	CSVGWYGTSGYQPSYEQYF
14	few	TRBV6-5	TRBJ2-5	TRBD2	TGTGCCAGCAGTCGGACATCCGGGGGGGAGACCCAGTACTTC	CASSRTSGGETQYF
15	-	TRBV12-3/TRBV12-4	TRBJ2-3	TRBD2	TGTGCCAGCAGTTTAACTAGCGGTGGCACAGATACGCAGTATTTT	CASSLTSGGTDTQYF
11	-	TRBV4-1	TRBJ2-1	-	TGCGCCAGCAGCCGGGATAGGCTCCAGTTCTTC	CASSRDRLQFF
14	-	TRBV3-1	TRBJ2-3	TRBD2	TGTGCCAGCAGCCAGGAAGCGGGAAGCGGTACGCAGTATTTT	CASSQEAGSGTQYF